This TCR beta chain derives from a study of blood T cell repertoires in COVID-19 (dated by TCRdb to 2020 to 2022). Regarding the study in general: Samples from collaborators originated in the United States, Italy and Spain and spanned both the acute and convalescent phases of COVID-19. A de-identified subject ID, COVID-19 status, age in years and sex were almost always included in the sample metadata. The material from the prospective study consisted of cDNA or gDNA derived from T cells, B-cell-depleted T cells, or PBMCs. The samples were drawn from two sources: the first 160 participants of the ongoing ImmuneRACE study, and over 950 subjects contributed by 6 global collaborators. Where HLA class I and class II types were available, the types were taken from metadata supplied by the sample provider, not from assay-based typing. Deeply sampled blood TCRbeta repertoires from subjects exposed to, actively infected with, or recovered from COVID-19 were included in the dataset. The repertoires were made available in a free public database intended to serve as a resource for research on the immune response to SARS-CoV-2. What the work shows at the level of the full study, not this receptor alone: Clinical and demographic metadata were provided uncurated, with the amount varying by source and participant.

The count of this clone is one. Its antigen is still unknown. Base qualities are not provided; no much larger clone lies one nucleotide away. Collaborating institutions collected whole blood in K2EDTA tubes following their own protocols. For TCRbeta analysis, collaborators shipped samples as frozen whole blood, isolated PBMCs, or DNA extracted from either of those sample types. TCRbeta CDR3 regions were amplified from genomic DNA by means of the immunoSEQ Assay, a bias-controlled multiplex PCR. As for the original processing: Within the assay, amplification of reference gene primers was used to estimate how many nucleated cells each sample contained. To quantify the absolute abundance of each unique TCRbeta CDR3 rearrangement, sequence reads were collapsed and filtered. For each sample, productive Simpson clonality was calculated as the square root of Simpson's diversity index over productive rearrangements. Not all clones reach the TCRdb copy of this immuneACCESS table, which keeps in-frame sequences only. Checked studies attribute under half of the gap to unresolved V genes and leave the rest unexplained. Clonal size and the V and J genes are those of that table, whereas D and trimming came from the DNA. This sample gives about 180,000 clones in total; about 85% of them show up just once. Around 9.5% of the sample comes from the top ten.

The sequence derives from a woman of 80 years or more with acute or convalescent COVID-19. Sequencing was performed on peripheral blood.

In nucleotide form, the sequence is TGTGCCAGCTCACCCGGGACAGGGGTAGTCTACGAGCAGTACTTC. It codes for CASSPGTGVVYEQYF. Recombination linked TRBV18 to TRBJ2-7; 10 central nucleotides agree with TRBD1. Including the terminal cysteine and phenylalanine, the CDR3 comprises 15 residues. The CDR3 DNA has 45 bases and is translated from base 1. Germline trimming: 3 bases from V, 3 bases from J; junction bases outside gene matches: 5. Based on the germline V gene, the CDR1 and CDR2 sequences are KGHSH and LQKENI.